This TCR beta chain was obtained from a study of T cell repertoires in cytomegalovirus infection. TCRdb reanalysed the reads using MiXCR and keeps one entry per CDR3 protein. The table lists about 130,000 distinct CDR3 sequences, over 30% of them singletons, with around three fifths in the top ten. This clonotype showed up many times. Antigen unknown. V was pared by 2 bases and J by 5 bases, with 10 bases of the junction left unmatched. CDR3 length: 17 amino acids. Germline lookup yields CDR1 LNHDA and CDR2 SQIVND (reference sequence). Sequenced here: CD8+ T cells from cultured PBMCs, sampled from culture after CMV antigen stimulation. The TCR originated in a human donor in good health (CMV status not recorded). Some clones in this sample may be carry-over from other donors' samples. The genes are TRBV19 and TRBJ2-3, with 10 bases that match TRBD2. The CDR3 loop is CASSITAGLAPRDTQYF. The CDR3 region has the DNA TGTGCCAGTAGTATAACGGCGGGACTAGCGCCCAGAGATACGCAGTATTTT.